This T cell receptor beta chain was sequenced in a study of beta chain features in type 1 diabetes. Study conclusions and caveats: Highly expressing activated T cells could be over-counted with a cDNA template. Shorter TCRB CDR3s, moderately but significantly so, marked every one of the four CD4+ subsets in Type 1 diabetes patients. VDJ junctions in type 1 diabetes patients carried more deletions and fewer insertions.

For this clone: The antigen is undetermined.

Germline loops: CDR1 LGHNT, CDR2 FRNRAP. The CDR3 totals 16 residues. Trimming removed 3 bases at V and 1 base at J, with 14 bases between. Of the isolated RNA, all was reverse transcribed, and so the sequenced material was expressed TCRB transcripts. TCRdb keeps only in-frame clones here, not all; method: immunoSEQ multiplex PCR. The data hold roughly 15,000 clones, with 76% observed a single time. Averaging around 110 mL, one heparinised blood draw was given by each donor. CD4+ naive, central memory, regulatory and stem cell-like memory subsets were isolated by sorting on CD45RO/CCR7/CD25/CD127/CD95/CD27.

The chain joins TRBV12-5 to TRBJ2-3; D may be TRBD1 (6 bases). The sequence derives from a woman aged 18-35 years with type 1 diabetes. The specimen sequenced was stem cell memory CD4+ T cells from blood. The CDR3 DNA reads TGTGCTAGTGGTTTTATAACAGGGCTGGGCACAGATACGCAGTATTTT. Amino acids: CASGFITGLGTDTQYF.